This T cell receptor beta chain appears in the sequencing data of a study of monozygotic twins with inflammatory bowel disease. Through template switching, UMIs that included a 6-nucleotide sample barcode were added. TCRdb re-called the 5' RACE reads and shows each CDR3 protein once, DNA omitted. The table lists roughly 200,000 distinct CDR3 sequences. The CDR3 totals 13 residues. Looked up from germline, CDR1 is SGHVS and CDR2 is FNYEAQ. The rearrangement joins TRBV7-6 to TRBJ2-3; the TRBD1 assignment by TCRdb is unverifiable without DNA. The clonotype originates from a human donor with ulcerative colitis or Crohn's disease, or a healthy co-twin of an affected twin (not recorded which). The sequencing input was blood. The CDR3 protein is CASSPRAGDTQYF.